Listed here is a single T cell receptor beta chain. The antigen remains unidentified. The CDR3 has 17 amino acids. Per germline, CDR1 SGHRS and CDR2 YFSETQ. The junction had 9 bases not matched to a gene; V was cut back by 0 bases and J by 2 bases. The data are from a study of cytomegalovirus exposure and HLA in healthy donors. Whole-study results and caveats: Later, TCR association rates were found to vary by HLA locus, highest for DRB1 and lowest for HLA-C. Productive status was seen about 87% or about 30% of the time for most TCR beta V segments in an earlier analysis. Among the sequence variants, a highly shared cluster was likely an artifact of sequencing. Donor immune exposure was known only as CMV serostatus.

Primers included in the PCR were 60 Vbeta and 13 Jbeta primers. Using immunoSEQ multiplex PCR, the repertoire was profiled, and TCRdb retains in-frame clones only, with some absent. The sample includes under 200,000 clones, around two thirds seen only once; the top ten take 1.3% to 1.5%. V gene TRBV5-1 combines with J gene TRBJ2-3, with TRBD1 matching 7 bases. Sequencing was carried out using PBMCs. The receptor was isolated from a man aged 50-59 years in good health and CMV-seronegative. The CDR3 spells CASSLDLSGTATDTQYF. CDR3 nucleotides: TGCGCCAGCAGCTTGGATCTGAGTGGGACAGCCACAGATACGCAGTATTTT.